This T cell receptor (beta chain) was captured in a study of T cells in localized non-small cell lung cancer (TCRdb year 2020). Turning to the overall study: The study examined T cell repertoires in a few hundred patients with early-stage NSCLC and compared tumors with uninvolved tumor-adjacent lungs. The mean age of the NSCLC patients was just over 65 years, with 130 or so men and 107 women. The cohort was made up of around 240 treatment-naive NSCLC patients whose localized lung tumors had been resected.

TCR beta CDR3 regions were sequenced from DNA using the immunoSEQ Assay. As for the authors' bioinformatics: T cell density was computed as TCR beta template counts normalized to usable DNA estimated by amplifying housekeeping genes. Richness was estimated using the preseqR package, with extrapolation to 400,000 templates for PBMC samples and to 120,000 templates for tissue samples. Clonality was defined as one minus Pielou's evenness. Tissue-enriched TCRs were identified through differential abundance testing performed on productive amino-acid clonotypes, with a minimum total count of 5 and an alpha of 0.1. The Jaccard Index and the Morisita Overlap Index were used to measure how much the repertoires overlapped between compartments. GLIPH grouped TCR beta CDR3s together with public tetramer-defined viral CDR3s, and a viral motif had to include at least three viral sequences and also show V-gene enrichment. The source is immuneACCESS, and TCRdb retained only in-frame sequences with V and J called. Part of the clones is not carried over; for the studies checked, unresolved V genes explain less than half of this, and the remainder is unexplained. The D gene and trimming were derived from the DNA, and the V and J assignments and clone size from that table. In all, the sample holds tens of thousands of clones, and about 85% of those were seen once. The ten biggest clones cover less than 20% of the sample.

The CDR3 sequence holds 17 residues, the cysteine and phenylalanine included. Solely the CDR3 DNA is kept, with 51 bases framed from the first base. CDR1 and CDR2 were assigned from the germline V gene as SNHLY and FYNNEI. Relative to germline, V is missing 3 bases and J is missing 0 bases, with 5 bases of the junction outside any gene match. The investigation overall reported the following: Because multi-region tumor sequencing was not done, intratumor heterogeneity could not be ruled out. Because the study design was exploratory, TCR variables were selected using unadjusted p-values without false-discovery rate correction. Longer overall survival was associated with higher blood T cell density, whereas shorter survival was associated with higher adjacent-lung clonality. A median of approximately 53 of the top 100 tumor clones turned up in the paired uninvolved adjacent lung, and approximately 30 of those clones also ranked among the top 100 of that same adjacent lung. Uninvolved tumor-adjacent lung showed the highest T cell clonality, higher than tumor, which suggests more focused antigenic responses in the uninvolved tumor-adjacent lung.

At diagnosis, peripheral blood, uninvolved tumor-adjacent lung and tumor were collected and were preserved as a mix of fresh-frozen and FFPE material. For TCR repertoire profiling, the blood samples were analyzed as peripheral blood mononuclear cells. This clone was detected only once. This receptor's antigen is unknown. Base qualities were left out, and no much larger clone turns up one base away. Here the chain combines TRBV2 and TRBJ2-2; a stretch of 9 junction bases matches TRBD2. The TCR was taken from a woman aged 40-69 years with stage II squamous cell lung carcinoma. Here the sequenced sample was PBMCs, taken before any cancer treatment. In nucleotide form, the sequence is TGTGCCAGCAGTGAGTGGGCTAGCGGGGCGAACACCGGGGAGCTGTTTTTT. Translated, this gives CASSEWASGANTGELFF.